A selection of T cell receptor beta chains follows, all from one sample in a study of shared clonotypes between healthy human individuals. This table comes from immunoSEQ multiplex PCR, and its TCRdb copy is limited to in-frame clones, with some not included. The profile shows approximately 1.4 million clones, 95% to 99% of them singletons. Sequencing was done on a sample of naive CD4+ T cells sorted from blood. All receptors come from a man aged 30 to 45 in good health. The CDR3 runs from the conserved cysteine through the conserved F or W. Each record gives: clone size, V gene, J gene, D gene, CDR3 DNA, CDR3 protein. A D gene is named only where the DNA matches it firmly. The size of a clone is reported for some rows only, either as once, few or many, or as a class for expanded clones.

clone size: NA; V gene: TRBV14; J gene: TRBJ1-2; D gene: NA; CDR3 DNA: TGTGCCAGCAGCCAGGGATTGGACTATGGCTACACCTTC; CDR3 protein: CASSQGLDYGYTF
clone size: NA; V gene: TRBV5-4; J gene: TRBJ2-2; D gene: NA; CDR3 DNA: TGTGCCAGCAGCTCCCTACTCCAGGATCCCGGGGAGCTGTTTTTT; CDR3 protein: CASSSLLQDPGELFF
clone size: NA; V gene: TRBV2; J gene: TRBJ2-3; D gene: NA; CDR3 DNA: TGTGCCAGCTCTGGCCCAGCGGATACGCAGTATTTT; CDR3 protein: CASSGPADTQYF
clone size: NA; V gene: TRBV4-3; J gene: TRBJ2-3; D gene: NA; CDR3 DNA: TGCGCCAGCAGCCAAGATCAGGGCACGGGAGTTAATTTGGCAACAGATACGCAGTATTTT; CDR3 protein: CASSQDQGTGVNLATDTQYF
clone size: NA; V gene: TRBV29-1; J gene: TRBJ2-1; D gene: NA; CDR3 DNA: TGCAGCGTTGTGGGGTACAATGAGCAGTTCTTC; CDR3 protein: CSVVGYNEQFF
clone size: NA; V gene: TRBV6-5; J gene: TRBJ2-7; D gene: NA; CDR3 DNA: TGTGCCAGCAGTTACACGGGACCGGGATACGAGCAGTACTTC; CDR3 protein: CASSYTGPGYEQYF
clone size: NA; V gene: TRBV7-2; J gene: TRBJ2-1; D gene: TRBD2; CDR3 DNA: TGTGCCAGCAGCTTAAAACCTTTAGTTGGCGGGAGCCCTGAGCAGTTCTTC; CDR3 protein: CASSLKPLVGGSPEQFF
clone size: NA; V gene: TRBV10-3; J gene: TRBJ2-5; D gene: TRBD1; CDR3 DNA: TGTGCCATCAGTGTGAGTGGGACAGGGAACGAAGAGACCCAGTACTTC; CDR3 protein: CAISVSGTGNEETQYF
clone size: NA; V gene: TRBV5-1; J gene: TRBJ2-2; D gene: NA; CDR3 DNA: TGCGCCAGCAGGGCCCTTAACACCGGGGAGCTGTTTTTT; CDR3 protein: CASRALNTGELFF
clone size: once; V gene: TRBV5-1; J gene: TRBJ1-2; D gene: TRBD1; CDR3 DNA: TGCGCCAGCAGCCCGGGACAGGGGTTAGGTGGCTACACCTTC; CDR3 protein: CASSPGQGLGGYTF
clone size: NA; V gene: TRBV11-2; J gene: TRBJ1-3; D gene: NA; CDR3 DNA: TGTGCCAGCAGCTTAGATCGTTTAGCCCGGGGCTCTGGAAACACCATATATTTT; CDR3 protein: CASSLDRLARGSGNTIYF
clone size: NA; V gene: TRBV28; J gene: TRBJ2-7; D gene: NA; CDR3 DNA: TGTGCCAGCAGTTTTGGACACTTGAGCTCCTACGAGCAGTACTTC; CDR3 protein: CASSFGHLSSYEQYF
clone size: NA; V gene: TRBV28; J gene: TRBJ1-1; D gene: NA; CDR3 DNA: TGTGCCAGCAAAAGCACGGGGCAGAACACTGAAGCTTTCTTT; CDR3 protein: CASKSTGQNTEAFF
clone size: NA; V gene: TRBV29-1; J gene: TRBJ2-7; D gene: TRBD2; CDR3 DNA: TGCAGCGCGTCAGGGACTAGCGGGTGGGGGGAGTCCTACGAGCAGTACTTC; CDR3 protein: CSASGTSGWGESYEQYF
clone size: NA; V gene: TRBV9; J gene: TRBJ2-1; D gene: TRBD1; CDR3 DNA: TGTGCCAGCAGCGCGACAGGGTTCAATGAGCAGTTCTTC; CDR3 protein: CASSATGFNEQFF
clone size: NA; V gene: TRBV11-2; J gene: TRBJ1-4; D gene: NA; CDR3 DNA: TGTGCCAGCAGCGACAGGTCAACTAATGAAAAACTGTTTTTT; CDR3 protein: CASSDRSTNEKLFF
clone size: NA; V gene: TRBV9; J gene: TRBJ2-5; D gene: TRBD2; CDR3 DNA: TGTGCCAGCAGCCCGGGGACTAGCGGGACTCAAGAGACCCAGTACTTC; CDR3 protein: CASSPGTSGTQETQYF
clone size: NA; V gene: TRBV5-1; J gene: TRBJ2-1; D gene: TRBD2; CDR3 DNA: TGCGCCAGCAGCTCCGGACTAGCGGGGACCTACAATGAGCAGTTCTTC; CDR3 protein: CASSSGLAGTYNEQFF